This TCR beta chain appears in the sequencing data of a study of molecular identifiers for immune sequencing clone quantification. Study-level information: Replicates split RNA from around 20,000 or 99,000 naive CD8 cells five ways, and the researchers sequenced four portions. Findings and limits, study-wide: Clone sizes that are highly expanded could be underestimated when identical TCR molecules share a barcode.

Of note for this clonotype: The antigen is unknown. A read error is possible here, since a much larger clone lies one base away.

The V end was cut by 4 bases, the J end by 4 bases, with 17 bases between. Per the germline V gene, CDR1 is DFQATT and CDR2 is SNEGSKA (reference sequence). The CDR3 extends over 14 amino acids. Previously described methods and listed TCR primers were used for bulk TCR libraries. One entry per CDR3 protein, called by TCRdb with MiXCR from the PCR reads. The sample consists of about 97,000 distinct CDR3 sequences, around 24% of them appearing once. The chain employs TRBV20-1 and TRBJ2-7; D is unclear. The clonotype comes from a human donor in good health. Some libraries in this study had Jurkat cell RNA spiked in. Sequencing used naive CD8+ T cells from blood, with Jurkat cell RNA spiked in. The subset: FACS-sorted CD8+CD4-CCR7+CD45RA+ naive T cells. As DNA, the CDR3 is TGCAGTGCTAACCCCCCGCCCCCATCTTACGAGCAGTACTTC. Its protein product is CSANPPPPSYEQYF.